This T cell receptor (beta chain) was captured by sequencing in a study of tumor-infiltrating lymphocytes in localized non-small cell lung cancer. Study as a whole: Several tumor histologies, both smoking statuses, and some post-neoadjuvant chemotherapy samples were included. Resected tumor was paired with non-adjacent uninvolved lung from the same patient.

Comments on this clone: What it binds is not known.

Generated by immunoSEQ multiplex PCR, the TCRdb table keeps only in-frame clones and is missing some. This sample has 25,000 or so clones; approximately 71% occur once, and the top ten carry 14% to 15%. General study findings and limits: Tumors had more T cell infiltration than uninvolved lung, per TCRbeta sequencing and CD3 counts. Tumor T-cell fraction was not associated with recurrence-free survival.

Per the germline V gene, CDR1 is MNHEY and CDR2 is SVGAGI. The CDR3 length is 14 residues. Trimming left V 6 bases short and J 2 bases short, with 13 bases between. The source is a human donor with non-small cell lung cancer. The V and J genes are TRBV6-5 and TRBJ2-5; perhaps TRBD1 as D (6 bases). Sequencing used lung tumor tissue. The CDR3 loop is CASRDGQKQETQYF. CDR3 nucleotide sequence: TGTGCCAGCAGAGACGGACAGAAACAAGAGACCCAGTACTTC.